The following is a T cell receptor (beta chain) sequence with its context. Antigen: not known. This sample stems from a study of early T cells in non-severe SARS-CoV-2 infection. The wider study: Whole-blood bulk RNA, unsorted, was sequenced, and chains were unpaired.

Broader study findings: Reliance on VDJdb matching favored anti-spike CD8 responses; private and CD4 specificities were missed.

Separate cDNA molecules each had unique molecular identifiers attached to them. A single record per CDR3 protein comes from TCRdb applying MiXCR to the 5' RACE reads. The table lists over 70,000 distinct CDR3 sequences, around 15% of them singletons. Sequenced sample: whole blood. This TCR derives from an adult who was a healthcare worker with PCR-confirmed SARS-CoV-2 infection or an uninfected control (not recorded which).

The CDR3 loop reads CSASRLVGELFF. The CDR3 coding sequence is TGCAGTGCTAGTAGGTTGGTCGGGGAGCTGTTTTTT. The chain has TRBV20-1 and TRBJ2-2; unclear D gene. This CDR3 region has 12 residues. Trimming took 3 bases from V and 7 from J, leaving 9 bases between them. The germline V gene has CDR1 DFQATT and CDR2 SNEGSKA (reference sequence).